Listed here are 19 T cell receptor beta chains from one sample, sequenced in a study of blood T cell repertoires in COVID-19. Sequencing used immunoSEQ multiplex PCR; TCRdb keeps in-frame clones, though not all of them. This sample has about 170,000 clones, with around 82% found just once. Sequences were obtained from peripheral blood. The receptors originated from a woman aged 80 or over with active or convalescent COVID-19.

V gene TRBV4-1 combines with J gene TRBJ1-1; 7 nucleotides line up with TRBD1. The CDR3 extends over 17 amino acids. Germline V gene sequence: CDR1 MGHRA, CDR2 YSYEKL. The trim removed 4 bases at V and 1 base at J, leaving 12 bases unmatched. The CDR3 sequence is CASSRIPAGTANTEAFF. CDR3 DNA: TGCGCCAGCAGCCGCATCCCCGCCGGGACAGCGAACACTGAAGCTTTCTTT.

V is TRBV28 and J is TRBJ2-3; 14 nucleotides agree with TRBD2. CDR3 length: 17 residues. The J segment lost 0 bases and the V segment lost 3 bases, leaving 2 bases of the junction unmatched. Germline V gene sequence: CDR1 MDHEN, CDR2 SYDVKM. The CDR3 nucleotides are TGTGCCAGCAGTTTGTGGACTAGCGGGGGGAGCACAGATACGCAGTATTTT. Translated: CASSLWTSGGSTDTQYF.

V and J are TRBV10-3 and TRBJ1-2, with D perhaps matching TRBD1 (5 bases). This CDR3 comprises 13 residues. Trimming pared 7 bases from V and 7 bases from J, leaving 16 bases between. Germline lookup yields CDR1 ENHRY and CDR2 SYGVKD. CDR3 protein: CAIMGQATGGYTF. CDR3 coding DNA: TGTGCCATCATGGGGCAGGCGACGGGTGGCTACACCTTC.

The chain has TRBV3-1 (or the pseudogene TRBV3-2) and TRBJ1-1, with unresolved D. There are 14 residues in the CDR3. Germline lookup yields CDR1 LGHDT and CDR2 YNNKEL (reference sequence). V was trimmed by 4 bases and J by 1 base, leaving 10 bases between them. The CDR3 nucleotides read TGTGCCAGCAGCCCGCGGGTTCGGAACACTGAAGCTTTCTTT. Encoded protein: CASSPRVRNTEAFF.

The V gene is TRBV7-3, the J gene TRBJ2-1; D may be TRBD1 (6 bases). Trimming took off 0 bases at V and 4 bases at J, with 7 bases between the two ends. The germline CDR1 and CDR2 sequences are SGHTA and FQGTGA. This CDR3 is 14 amino acids long. The CDR3 here is CASSLTDRYNEQFF. CDR3 coding DNA: TGTGCCAGCAGCTTAACAGACAGGTACAATGAGCAGTTCTTC.

V usage is TRBV4-1 and J usage is TRBJ2-2; 10 positions match TRBD1. The V segment lost 6 bases and the J segment 3 bases; nucleotides outside the gene matches: 7. Germline V lookup: CDR1 MGHRA, CDR2 YSYEKL. This CDR3 region has 16 residues. The DNA for the CDR3 is TGCGCCAGCAGAAGCGACAGGGGGCAGGACACCGGGGAGCTGTTTTTT. The encoded protein is CASRSDRGQDTGELFF.

This chain connects TRBV9 to TRBJ2-7; 7 positions agree with TRBD2. V trimming: 0 bases; J trimming: 5 bases; junction bases outside the gene matches: 8. Germline V CDR1 and CDR2: SGDLS, YYNGEE. This CDR3 spans 15 amino acids. CDR3 protein: CASSVGSGKSNEQYF. CDR3 in DNA: TGTGCCAGCAGCGTAGGAAGCGGGAAGTCGAACGAGCAGTACTTC. Full variable domain (rest looked up from reference TRBV9 and TRBJ2-7): DSGVTQTPKHLITATGQRVTLRCSPRSGDLSVYWYQQSLDQGLQFLIQYYNGEERAKGNILERFSAQQFPDLHSELNLSSLELGDSALYFCASSVGSGKSNEQYFGPGTRLTVT.

This rearrangement joins TRBV30 to TRBJ1-4, with 11 bases fitting TRBD1. Germline trimming cut 0 bases from V and 8 bases from J; bases unmatched to any gene: 11. The germline gives CDR1 GTSNPN, CDR2 SVGIG (reference sequence). The CDR3 runs 17 residues. This chain's CDR3 is CAWSVRRWGTGGEKLFF. CDR3 nucleotide sequence: TGTGCCTGGAGTGTAAGGCGGTGGGGGACAGGGGGAGAAAAACTGTTTTTT.

Here the CDR3 DNA reads TGTGCCAGCAGTTGGCCCGGGGCAAATGGAGGGGCTTTCTTT. This encodes CASSWPGANGGAFF. The chain carries TRBV6-5 and TRBJ1-1, with D perhaps matching TRBD1 (5 bases). The germline V gene encodes CDR1 MNHEY and CDR2 SVGAGI. With 4 bases removed from V and 11 bases from J, the gap between germline ends came to 20 bases. There are 14 residues in the CDR3.

The chain has TRBV5-1 and TRBJ2-2; D may be TRBD1 (5 bases). The CDR3 length is 13 residues. In germline, CDR1 is SGHRS, CDR2 YFSETQ. V shed 2 bases and J shed 4 bases, with 6 bases lying between them. The CDR3 sequence: CASSLGVTGELFF. In DNA form, the CDR3 reads TGCGCCAGCAGCTTAGGGGTCACCGGGGAGCTGTTTTTT.

Only a few counts were recorded for this clone. The V gene is TRBV28, the J gene TRBJ2-2; weak D call: TRBD1 (5 bases). Germline-derived CDR1 and CDR2 are MDHEN and SYDVKM. The CDR3 sequence is 15 residues long. Trimming took off 3 bases at V and 2 bases at J, with 10 bases between the two ends. CDR3 protein: CASSLTAGNTGELFF. DNA for the CDR3: TGTGCCAGCAGTTTGACAGCAGGTAACACCGGGGAGCTGTTTTTT.

J is TRBJ2-1 and V is TRBV9; a possible D gene is TRBD1 (6 bases). V dropped 0 bases and J dropped 3 bases, with 13 bases sitting between them. The length of the CDR3 is 16 residues. Per germline, CDR1 SGDLS and CDR2 YYNGEE. CDR3: CASSVAGELSYNEQFF. In nucleotides, the CDR3 is TGTGCCAGCAGCGTAGCAGGGGAGTTAAGCTACAATGAGCAGTTCTTC.

V is TRBV5-1 and J is TRBJ1-3; 9 nucleotides line up with TRBD1. The CDR3 length is 15 residues. CDR1 is SGHRS and CDR2 is YFSETQ in the germline V gene. J gave up 4 bases and V 0 bases, and 2 bases lay outside the gene matches. The DNA for the CDR3 is TGCGCCAGCAGCTTGGCCGGGACAGGGGGAAACACCATATATTTT. It translates to CASSLAGTGGNTIYF.

This clone has only one observation. The chain carries TRBV28 and TRBJ1-2; D is perhaps TRBD1 (5 bases). Trimming took 4 bases from V and 6 from J, leaving 12 bases between them. Germline values: CDR1 MDHEN, CDR2 SYDVKM. This CDR3 is 13 amino acids long. CDR3 region: CASSSRTTDGYTF. CDR3 sequence (DNA): TGTGCCAGCAGTTCGCGTACGACAGATGGCTACACCTTC.

The count of this clone is one. The chain employs TRBV25-1 and TRBJ1-2, with a tentative D call TRBD1 (5 bases). This CDR3 region has 13 residues. Trimming removed 5 bases from V and 7 bases from J, with 14 bases in between. Germline lookup yields CDR1 MGHDK and CDR2 SYGVNS. The chain's CDR3 is CASSPRGGTGYTF. DNA of the CDR3: TGTGCCAGCAGTCCCCGGGGAGGGACTGGCTACACCTTC.

This chain links TRBV2 with TRBJ1-4; tentatively, D is TRBD1 (6 bases). V lost 3 bases and J lost 4, with 15 bases in between. CDR1 and CDR2 (germline): SNHLY, FYNNEI. CDR3 length: 16 amino acids. CDR3 loop: CASSDGQGFGNEKLFF. The CDR3 DNA is TGTGCCAGCAGTGACGGGCAGGGGTTCGGTAATGAAAAACTGTTTTTT.

This clone was observed a single time. V usage is TRBV2 and J usage is TRBJ1-1; TRBD1 aligns across 7 bases. From germline, CDR1 is SNHLY and CDR2 FYNNEI. V shed 6 bases and J 1 base; nucleotides not matched to a gene: 5. The CDR3 loop spans 14 amino acids. The CDR3 coding sequence is TGTGCCAGCAGCGTAGGGACAGCGAACACTGAAGCTTTCTTT. It is translated as CASSVGTANTEAFF.

The V call is TRBV2, the J call TRBJ2-3; D is uncertain. The V end lost 1 base, the J end lost 0 bases, and 11 bases lay between the germline ends. The CDR3 is 16 amino acids. Germline V gene data show CDR1 as SNHLY and CDR2 as FYNNEI. The CDR3 reads CASSEVREWSTDTQYF. The CDR3 DNA reads as TGTGCCAGCAGTGAAGTGCGTGAGTGGAGCACAGATACGCAGTATTTT.

The chain couples TRBV19 to TRBJ1-5; 7 positions agree with TRBD1. J was trimmed by 7 bases and V by 5 bases; bases with no gene match: 14. Germline assignment: CDR1 LNHDA and CDR2 SQIVND (reference sequence). This CDR3 has 16 amino acids. In nucleotides, the CDR3 is TGTGCCAGTAGTTCGAGAGGACAGGAAAGGACGCAGCCCCAGCATTTT. This codes for CASSSRGQERTQPQHF.